These 32 T cell receptor beta chains share one sample of origin, sequenced in a study of Ad26.COV2.S vaccination and SARS-CoV-2 variants. Sequencing was performed with immunoSEQ multiplex PCR; in TCRdb, only in-frame clones are kept and a portion is missing. The sample has around 400,000 clones; approximately 92% are singletons. The sample's treatment: roughly 19 received Ad26.COV2.S at low or high dose, single or two shots; roughly five received placebo; per-sample allocation not given. Day 63 following the first vaccine or placebo injection was when the samples were taken. Specimen: peripheral blood, collected in a trial of Ad26.COV2.S vaccine versus placebo. These TCRs come from a person between 18 and 59 years old who received the Ad26.COV2.S COVID-19 vaccine or a placebo.

The genes are TRBV5-6 and TRBJ2-5; D might be TRBD2 (6 bases). CDR1 and CDR2 (germline): SGHDT, YYEEEE. The CDR3 is made up of 14 amino acids. Trimming took off 5 bases at V and 4 bases at J, with 15 bases between the two ends. Here the CDR3 DNA reads TGTGCCAGCAGTTCTATCTCTAGCGTAGAGACCCAGTACTTC. It encodes CASSSISSVETQYF.

The chain recombines TRBV9 with TRBJ2-1, with D possibly being TRBD1 or TRBD2 (7 bases each). Germline V gives CDR1 SGDLS, CDR2 YYNGEE. V was clipped by 5 bases and J by 0 bases, with 15 bases between them. This CDR3 spans 16 amino acids. This CDR3 reads CASRPTGEGSYNEQFF. The CDR3 DNA reads TGTGCCAGCAGGCCAACAGGGGAGGGCTCCTACAATGAGCAGTTCTTC.

Comments on this clone: Other DNA sequences in the sample encode the same CDR3. The V gene is TRBV6-5, the J gene TRBJ2-7, with TRBD2 identical over 14 bases. J gave up 4 bases and V 0 bases, and 2 bases lay outside the gene matches. CDR3 length: 16 residues. Germline CDR1 is MNHEY and CDR2 is SVGAGI. CDR3 coding DNA: TGTGCCAGCAGTTACTCCGGGACTAGCGGGAGATACGAGCAGTACTTC. Residues: CASSYSGTSGRYEQYF.

The CDR3 DNA reads as TGTGCCAGCAGCTCTACCTGGGGCACTGAAGCTTTCTTT. Its protein is CASSSTWGTEAFF. The chain has TRBV7-2 and TRBJ1-1; D call uncertain. Germline lookup yields CDR1 SGHTA and CDR2 FQGNSA. The CDR3 extends over 13 amino acids. The germline V and J ends were trimmed by 4 bases and 4 bases, with 10 bases remaining between them.

V usage is TRBV4-1 and J usage is TRBJ2-2, with D perhaps matching TRBD2 (6 bases). V lost 1 base and J 0 bases, leaving 6 bases between the germline ends. The CDR3 is made up of 15 amino acids. Germline lookup yields CDR1 MGHRA and CDR2 YSYEKL. The DNA of the CDR3 is TGCGCCAGCAGCCAAGCGGGAGCGAACACCGGGGAGCTGTTTTTT. As protein: CASSQAGANTGELFF.

This chain joins TRBV11-2 and TRBJ2-3; D remains ambiguous. Germline V lookup: CDR1 SGHAT, CDR2 FQNNGV. The V gene lost 3 bases and the J gene lost 2 bases, with 0 bases spanning the gap. The CDR3 covers 11 residues. The CDR3 spells CASSFTDTQYF. CDR3 DNA sequence: TGTGCCAGCAGCTTCACAGATACGCAGTATTTT.

This rearrangement joins TRBV11-2 to TRBJ2-7, with 8 nucleotides matching TRBD1. Germline trimming cut 5 bases from V and 5 bases from J; bases unmatched to any gene: 8. The CDR3 is made up of 14 amino acids. Per the germline V gene, CDR1 is SGHAT and CDR2 is FQNNGV. The CDR3 DNA follows: TGTGCCAGCAGCACCCGGACAGGGATGAACGAGCAGTACTTC. Its protein is CASSTRTGMNEQYF.

The chain couples TRBV3-1 (or the pseudogene TRBV3-2) to TRBJ1-2, with D possibly TRBD1 on 6 matching bases. The V gene's germline CDR1 is LGHDT and CDR2 YNNKEL (reference sequence). Trimming left V 0 bases short and J 4 bases short, with 9 bases between. This CDR3 has 14 residues. CDR3 in amino acids: CASSQDQGSYGYTF. The CDR3 DNA sequence: TGTGCCAGCAGCCAAGATCAGGGGTCCTATGGCTACACCTTC.

J is TRBJ1-1 and V is TRBV4-3, with a weak D call TRBD1 (6 bases). With 1 base removed from V and 4 bases from J, the gap between germline ends came to 22 bases. Germline CDR1 and CDR2: LGHNA and YSLEER. The CDR3 is 18 residues long. For the CDR3, the DNA is TGCGCCAGCAGCCAAGTCCGGATCACAGGGCGTTTGGTCACTGAAGCTTTCTTT. It is translated as CASSQVRITGRLVTEAFF.

The chain couples TRBV7-3 to TRBJ1-1; possibly TRBD1 for D (6 bases). V dropped 5 bases and J dropped 4 bases, with 14 bases sitting between them. The CDR3 spans 14 residues. Germline CDR1 SGHTA, CDR2 FQGTGA. The CDR3 sequence: CASSPQGIATEAFF. The DNA of the CDR3 is TGTGCCAGCAGCCCACAGGGAATCGCCACTGAAGCTTTCTTT. The whole variable domain, remainder taken from reference TRBV7-3 and TRBJ1-1, is GAGVSQTPSNKVTEKGKYVELRCDPISGHTALYWYRQSLGQGPEFLIYFQGTGAADDSGLPNDRFFAVRPEGSVSTLKIQRTERGDSAVYLCASSPQGIATEAFFGQGTRLTVV.

J is TRBJ1-2 and V is TRBV7-2; D is unresolved. Trimming pared 0 bases from V and 13 bases from J, leaving 9 bases between. The CDR3 sequence is 11 residues long. CDR1 SGHTA and CDR2 FQGNSA come from the germline V gene. DNA for the CDR3: TGTGCCAGCAGCTTAGCGGGAAAGGTCACCTTC. It codes for CASSLAGKVTF. The entire variable domain, with the rest obtained from reference TRBV7-2 and TRBJ1-2, is as follows: GAGVSQSPSNKVTEKGKDVELRCDPISGHTALYWYRQSLGQGLEFLIYFQGNSAPDKSGLPSDRFSAERTGGSVSTLTIQRTQQEDSAVYLCASSLAGKVTFGSGTRLTVV.

This sequence joins TRBV7-9 and TRBJ2-3; weak D call: TRBD2 (6 bases). Trimming removed 5 bases from V and 6 bases from J, with 15 bases in between. Germline V gene sequence: CDR1 SEHNR, CDR2 FQNEAQ (reference sequence). The CDR3 covers 14 residues. CDR3 DNA: TGTGCCAGCAGCCAAATTTTGGGGGGTGATACGCAGTATTTT. Translating it yields CASSQILGGDTQYF.

The gene calls are TRBV29-1 and TRBJ1-1, with 9 bases aligning to TRBD1. Germline CDR1 and CDR2: SQVTM and ANQGSEA. V was pared by 6 bases and J by 5 bases, with 16 bases of the junction left unmatched. The CDR3 is 16 residues long. The CDR3: CSVAQGAGHFGTEAFF. Here the CDR3 DNA reads TGCAGCGTCGCACAGGGGGCTGGGCATTTTGGAACTGAAGCTTTCTTT.

CDR3 protein: CASSQDVTGGGGYTF. The CDR3 bases are TGCGCCAGCAGCCAGGACGTGACAGGGGGCGGTGGCTACACCTTC. The rearrangement links TRBV4-3 to TRBJ1-2, with TRBD1 matching 10 bases. CDR3 size: 15 residues. V shed 3 bases, J shed 7 bases, and the junction held 8 bases outside the gene matches. Germline V gives CDR1 LGHNA, CDR2 YSLEER.

J is TRBJ2-1 and V is TRBV5-1; D is perhaps TRBD2 (6 bases). This CDR3 region has 13 residues. Germline-derived CDR1 and CDR2 are SGHRS and YFSETQ. V lost 9 bases and J lost 8, with 18 bases in between. The CDR3 DNA follows: TGCGCCACCGCTAGGGACTCTGGCGATGAGCAGTTCTTC. Translation: CATARDSGDEQFF.

The genes are TRBV19 and TRBJ1-5; no reliable D call. Germline V lookup: CDR1 LNHDA, CDR2 SQIVND (reference sequence). Trimming took 6 bases from V and 0 from J, leaving 6 bases between them. The length of the CDR3 is 13 residues. The CDR3 spells CASRQYSNQPQHF. As DNA, the CDR3 is TGTGCCAGTAGGCAATATAGCAATCAGCCCCAGCATTTT.

The rearrangement joins TRBV5-1 to TRBJ2-2; D is tentatively TRBD1 or TRBD2 (5 bases each). The length of the CDR3 is 15 residues. Germline assignment: CDR1 SGHRS and CDR2 YFSETQ. V was clipped by 0 bases and J by 4 bases, with 10 bases between them. The CDR3 DNA sequence: TGCGCCAGCAGCTTGGCAGGGAGATCCACCGGGGAGCTGTTTTTT. Translation: CASSLAGRSTGELFF. Full variable domain (missing parts from reference TRBV5-1 and TRBJ2-2): KAGVTQTPRYLIKTRGQQVTLSCSPISGHRSVSWYQQTPGQGLQFLFEYFSETQRNKGNFPGRFSGRQFSNSRSEMNVSTLELGDSALYLCASSLAGRSTGELFFGEGSRLTVL.

The gene calls are TRBV7-2 and TRBJ1-2, with D unclear. Germline loops: CDR1 SGHTA, CDR2 FQGNSA. The CDR3 spans 14 residues. V was pared by 0 bases and J by 2 bases, with 7 bases between. The CDR3 coding sequence is TGTGCCAGCAGCTTAGCCGTAGGGAACTATGGCTACACCTTC. Translated: CASSLAVGNYGYTF.

The V and J genes are TRBV30 and TRBJ1-5; 9 bases match TRBD1. Trimming removed 1 base from V and 2 bases from J; junction bases left unmatched: 0. Germline V gene data show CDR1 as GTSNPN and CDR2 as SVGIG (reference sequence). The CDR3 has 14 residues. CDR3 region: CAWSGDRGNQPQHF. DNA for the CDR3: TGTGCCTGGAGTGGGGACAGGGGCAATCAGCCCCAGCATTTT.

This rearrangement joins TRBV7-6 to TRBJ2-3; 9 bases agree with TRBD2. The CDR3 runs 16 residues. Germline lookup yields CDR1 SGHVS and CDR2 FNYEAQ. V was clipped by 3 bases and J by 0 bases; unmatched bases: 4. The CDR3 region has the DNA TGTGCCAGCAGCTTGGTAGCGGGGGTTAGCACAGATACGCAGTATTTT. This gives the protein CASSLVAGVSTDTQYF. Full variable domain (rest looked up from reference TRBV7-6 and TRBJ2-3): GAGVSQSPRYKVTKRGQDVALRCDPISGHVSLYWYRQALGQGPEFLTYFNYEAQQDKSGLPNDRFSAERPEGSISTLTIQRTEQRDSAMYRCASSLVAGVSTDTQYFGPGTRLTVL.

This clone was observed once. The gene calls are TRBV7-2 and TRBJ2-7, with D unresolved. In germline, CDR1 is SGHTA, CDR2 FQGNSA. Trimming removed 2 bases at V and 3 bases at J, with 5 bases between. This CDR3 contains 12 residues. CDR3 DNA sequence: TGTGCCAGCAGCTTATCGGGCTACGAGCAGTACTTC. Protein product: CASSLSGYEQYF.

This chain's CDR3 is CASSIVSSGRYNEQFF. The CDR3 DNA reads TGTGCCAGTAGTATAGTTTCCAGCGGACGGTACAATGAGCAGTTCTTC. This sequence joins TRBV19 and TRBJ2-1; possibly TRBD2 for D (5 bases). The CDR3 contains 16 residues. Germline V gene lookup returns CDR1 LNHDA and CDR2 SQIVND (reference sequence). V shed 1 base and J shed 4 bases, with 14 bases lying between them.

This chain connects TRBV7-2 to TRBJ1-5, with D possibly being TRBD1 (5 bases). CDR1 is SGHTA and CDR2 is FQGNSA in the germline V gene. The germline V and J ends were trimmed by 1 base and 2 bases, with 12 bases remaining between them. The CDR3 consists of 16 residues. The CDR3 loop reads CASSLGLTGGNQPQHF. DNA for the CDR3: TGTGCCAGCAGCTTAGGCCTGACGGGGGGCAATCAGCCCCAGCATTTT.

The chain has TRBV7-7 and TRBJ2-5, with TRBD1 matching 8 bases. The CDR3 is 18 amino acids. Trimming at V came to 2 bases and at J to 2 bases, leaving 13 bases not matched to a gene. CDR1 SSHAT and CDR2 FNYEAQ come from the germline V gene (reference sequence). CDR3 sequence reads: CASSLKVRTGSRQETQYF. CDR3 in DNA: TGTGCCAGCAGCTTAAAAGTCAGGACAGGGAGTCGGCAAGAGACCCAGTACTTC.

This chain uses TRBV6-1 with TRBJ2-7; no clear D. Trimming shortened V by 6 bases and J by 2 bases, and 14 bases separated the two germline ends. In germline, CDR1 is MNHNS, CDR2 SASEGT. The CDR3 is 14 residues long. In DNA form, the CDR3 reads TGTGCCAGCAGCCAAGGGCGGCCCACCTACGAGCAGTACTTC. Amino acids: CASSQGRPTYEQYF.

The genes are TRBV27 and TRBJ2-7; 8 bases align to TRBD1. The CDR3 covers 14 residues. Germline loops: CDR1 MNHEY, CDR2 SMNVEV (reference sequence). Losses at the gene ends were 7 bases for V and 2 bases for J; bases not matched to a gene: 7. The CDR3: CASNPGGNPYEQYF. The CDR3 DNA follows: TGTGCCAGCAACCCAGGGGGCAACCCCTACGAGCAGTACTTC.

The chain combines TRBV5-6 with TRBJ2-7; a possible D gene is TRBD1 (5 bases). The CDR3 length is 14 residues. The V end lost 0 bases, the J end lost 2 bases, and 9 bases lay between the germline ends. Germline lookup yields CDR1 SGHDT and CDR2 YYEEEE. CDR3 DNA: TGTGCCAGCAGCTTGGGACAGAAAACCTACGAGCAGTACTTC. The encoded protein is CASSLGQKTYEQYF.

The chain's CDR3 is CAWSPTSNEQYF. CDR3 nucleotide sequence: TGTGCCTGGAGCCCGACTAGTAACGAGCAGTACTTC. The chain joins TRBV30 to TRBJ2-7; tentative D call: TRBD2 (6 bases). From germline, CDR1 is GTSNPN and CDR2 SVGIG (reference sequence). V lost 3 bases, J lost 5 bases, and 11 bases lay in between. This CDR3 is 12 amino acids long.

This clone was seen only a few times. This chain connects TRBV6-2 or TRBV6-3 to TRBJ2-7, with 7 bases identical to TRBD1. V was clipped by 2 bases and J by 0 bases; unmatched bases: 1. The CDR3 has 14 amino acids. Germline V lookup: CDR1 MNHEY, CDR2 SVGEGT. As DNA, the CDR3 is TGTGCCAGCAGTTACAGGGGGCCCTCCTACGAGCAGTACTTC. It specifies CASSYRGPSYEQYF.

The chain couples TRBV6-5 to TRBJ2-7; D gene ambiguous. From germline, CDR1 is MNHEY and CDR2 SVGAGI. The length of the CDR3 is 15 residues. V lost 0 bases and J lost 0, with 9 bases in between. This chain's CDR3 is CASSYSRESSYEQYF. CDR3 nucleotide sequence: TGTGCCAGCAGTTACTCACGAGAGAGCTCCTACGAGCAGTACTTC.

V usage is TRBV4-3 and J usage is TRBJ1-2, with D tentatively TRBD1 (5 bases). The V gene's germline CDR1 is LGHNA and CDR2 YSLEER. V lost 0 bases, J lost 7 bases, and 15 bases lay in between. CDR3 size: 15 residues. The CDR3 bases are TGCGCCAGCAGCCAAGATGGCGTGGGGGTGGTTGGCTACACCTTC. It yields the protein CASSQDGVGVVGYTF.

This chain links TRBV2 with TRBJ2-7, with 12 bases lining up with TRBD1. This CDR3 comprises 14 residues. Germline V lookup: CDR1 SNHLY, CDR2 FYNNEI. V lost 6 bases and J lost 7; bases outside the gene matches: 7. The CDR3 spells CASSRGDRGQEQYF. The CDR3 coding sequence is TGTGCCAGCAGCCGGGGGGACAGGGGGCAAGAGCAGTACTTC.